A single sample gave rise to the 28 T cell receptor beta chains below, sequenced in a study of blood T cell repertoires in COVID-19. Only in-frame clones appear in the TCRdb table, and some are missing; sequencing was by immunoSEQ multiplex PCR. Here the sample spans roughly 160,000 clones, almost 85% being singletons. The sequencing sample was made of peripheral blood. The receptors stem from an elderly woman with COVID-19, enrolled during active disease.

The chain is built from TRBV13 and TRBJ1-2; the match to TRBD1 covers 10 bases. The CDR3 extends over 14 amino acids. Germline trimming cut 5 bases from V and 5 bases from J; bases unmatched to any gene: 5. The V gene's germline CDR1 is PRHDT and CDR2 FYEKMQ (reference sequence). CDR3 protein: CASSHGTGDYGYTF. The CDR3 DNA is TGTGCCAGCAGCCATGGGACAGGGGATTATGGCTACACCTTC.

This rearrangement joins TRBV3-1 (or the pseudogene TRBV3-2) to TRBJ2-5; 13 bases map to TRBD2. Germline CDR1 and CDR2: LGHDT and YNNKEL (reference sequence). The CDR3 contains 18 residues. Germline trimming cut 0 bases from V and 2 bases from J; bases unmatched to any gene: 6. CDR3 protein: CASSQDRTSGGPQETQYF. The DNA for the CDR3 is TGTGCCAGCAGCCAAGATAGGACTAGCGGGGGCCCGCAAGAGACCCAGTACTTC.

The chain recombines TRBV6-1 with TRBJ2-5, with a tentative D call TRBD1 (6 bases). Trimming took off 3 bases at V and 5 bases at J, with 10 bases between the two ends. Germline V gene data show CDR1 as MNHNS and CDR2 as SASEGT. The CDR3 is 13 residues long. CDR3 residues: CASSDWGRETQYF. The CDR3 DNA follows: TGTGCCAGCAGTGATTGGGGGCGGGAGACCCAGTACTTC.

The CDR3 here is CASTPGGREGGAKNIQYF. Here the CDR3 DNA reads TGTGCCAGCACCCCGGGGGGCAGGGAAGGGGGAGCCAAAAACATTCAGTACTTC. This sequence joins TRBV5-4 and TRBJ2-4; D perhaps matches TRBD2 (7 bases). The ends were cut back, 6 bases at V and 0 bases at J, with 22 bases in the middle. The CDR3 totals 18 residues. Germline CDR1 reads SGHNT; CDR2 reads YYREEE (reference sequence).

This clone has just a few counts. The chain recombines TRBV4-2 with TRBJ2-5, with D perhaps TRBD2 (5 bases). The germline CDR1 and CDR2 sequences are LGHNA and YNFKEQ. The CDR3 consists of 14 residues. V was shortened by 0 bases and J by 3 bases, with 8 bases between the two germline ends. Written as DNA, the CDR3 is TGTGCCAGCAGCCAAGATCTAGCAGAAGAGACCCAGTACTTC. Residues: CASSQDLAEETQYF.

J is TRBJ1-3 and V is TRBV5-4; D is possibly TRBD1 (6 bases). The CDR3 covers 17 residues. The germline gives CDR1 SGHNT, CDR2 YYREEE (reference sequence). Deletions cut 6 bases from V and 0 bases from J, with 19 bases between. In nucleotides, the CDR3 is TGTGCCAGCACCCAAGGGGGGGCGGCTGACTCTGGAAACACCATATATTTT. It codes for CASTQGGAADSGNTIYF.

The CDR3 DNA follows: TGTGCCAGCAGTACACAGGGGCGCCCAGATACGCAGTATTTT. Amino acids: CASSTQGRPDTQYF. This chain connects TRBV6-6 to TRBJ2-3; 7 positions agree with TRBD1. The CDR3 has 14 residues. Losses at the gene ends were 5 bases for V and 4 bases for J; bases not matched to a gene: 6. CDR1 and CDR2 from the germline V gene are MNHNY and SVGAGI (reference sequence).

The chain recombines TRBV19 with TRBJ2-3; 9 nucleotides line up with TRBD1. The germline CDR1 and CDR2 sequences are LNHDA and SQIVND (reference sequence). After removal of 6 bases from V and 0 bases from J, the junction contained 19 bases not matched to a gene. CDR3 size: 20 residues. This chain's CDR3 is CASRQVGPGQGLASTDTQYF. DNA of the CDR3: TGTGCCAGTAGACAGGTGGGGCCGGGACAGGGACTCGCTAGCACAGATACGCAGTATTTT.

CDR3 DNA sequence: TGTGCCAGCAGCCACACGGGGTTACAGCCCCAGCATTTT. Translating it yields CASSHTGLQPQHF. This chain connects TRBV27 to TRBJ1-5, with no clear D. The CDR3 runs 13 residues. The V and J ends lost 6 bases and 7 bases respectively, with 13 bases between them. Looked up from germline, CDR1 is MNHEY and CDR2 is SMNVEV (reference sequence).

The CDR3 DNA sequence: TGCGCCAGCGGGACCGGGACTTCCCCCTACAATGAGCAGTTCTTC. Encoded protein: CASGTGTSPYNEQFF. The chain has TRBV5-1 and TRBJ2-1, with D tentatively TRBD2 (6 bases). The CDR3 loop spans 15 amino acids. Germline V CDR1 and CDR2: SGHRS, YFSETQ. V lost 7 bases and J 2 bases, leaving 16 bases between the germline ends.

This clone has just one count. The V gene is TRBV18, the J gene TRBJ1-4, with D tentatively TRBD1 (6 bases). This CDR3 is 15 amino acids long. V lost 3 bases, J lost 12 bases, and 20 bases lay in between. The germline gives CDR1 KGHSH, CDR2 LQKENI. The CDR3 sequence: CASSPIQDRFGELFF. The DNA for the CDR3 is TGTGCCAGCTCACCCATACAAGACAGGTTCGGGGAACTGTTTTTT. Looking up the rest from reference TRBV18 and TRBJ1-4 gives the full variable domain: NAGVMQNPRHLVRRRGQEARLRCSPMKGHSHVYWYRQLPEEGLKFMVYLQKENIIDESGMPKERFSAEFPKEGPSILRIQQVVRGDSAAYFCASSPIQDRFGELFFGSGTQLSVL.

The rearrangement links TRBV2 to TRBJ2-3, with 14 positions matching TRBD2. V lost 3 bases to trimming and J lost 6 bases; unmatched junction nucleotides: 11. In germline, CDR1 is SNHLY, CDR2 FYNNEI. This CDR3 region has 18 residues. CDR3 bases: TGTGCCAGCAGTGATGGGACTAGCGGGAGTGACTTCTGGGATACGCAGTATTTT. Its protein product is CASSDGTSGSDFWDTQYF.

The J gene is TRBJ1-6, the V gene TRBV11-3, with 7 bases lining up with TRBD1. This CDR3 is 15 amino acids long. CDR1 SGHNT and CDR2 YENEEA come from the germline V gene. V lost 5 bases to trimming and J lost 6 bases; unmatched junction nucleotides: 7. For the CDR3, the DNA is TGTGCCAGCAGCCAGGGGGGACCGGTTAATTCACCCCTCCACTTT. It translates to CASSQGGPVNSPLHF.

This CDR3 reads CASSANSYEQYF. As DNA, the CDR3 is TGTGCCAGCAGTGCCAACTCCTACGAGCAGTACTTC. V and J are TRBV2 and TRBJ2-7; no clear D. V lost 4 bases and J lost 0, with 4 bases in between. The CDR3 contains 12 residues. Germline V gene lookup returns CDR1 SNHLY and CDR2 FYNNEI.

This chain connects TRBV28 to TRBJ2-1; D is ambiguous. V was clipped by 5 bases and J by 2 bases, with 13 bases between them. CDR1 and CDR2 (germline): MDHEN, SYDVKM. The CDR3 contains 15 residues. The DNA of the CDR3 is TGTGCCAGCAGTACCCCCAGCGTTCCCTACAATGAGCAGTTCTTC. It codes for CASSTPSVPYNEQFF. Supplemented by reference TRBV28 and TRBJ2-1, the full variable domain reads DVKVTQSSRYLVKRTGEKVFLECVQDMDHENMFWYRQDPGLGLRLIYFSYDVKMKEKGDIPEGYSVSREKKERFSLILESASTNQTSMYLCASSTPSVPYNEQFFGPGTRLTVL.

The CDR3 here is CASSLVPPSYEQYF. CDR3 coding DNA: TGTGCCAGCAGCCTCGTCCCCCCCTCCTACGAGCAGTACTTC. The chain couples TRBV5-5 to TRBJ2-7; unclear D gene. V was pared by 4 bases and J by 0 bases, with 11 bases between. The germline gives CDR1 SGHKS, CDR2 YYEKEE (reference sequence). This CDR3 has 14 amino acids.

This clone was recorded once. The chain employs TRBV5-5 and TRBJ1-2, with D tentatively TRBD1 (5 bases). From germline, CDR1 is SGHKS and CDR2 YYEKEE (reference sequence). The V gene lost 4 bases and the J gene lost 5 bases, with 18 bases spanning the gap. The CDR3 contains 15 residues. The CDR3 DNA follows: TGTGCCAGCAGCAATGGGCTTCGGGGGTTTTATGGCTACACCTTC. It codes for CASSNGLRGFYGYTF.

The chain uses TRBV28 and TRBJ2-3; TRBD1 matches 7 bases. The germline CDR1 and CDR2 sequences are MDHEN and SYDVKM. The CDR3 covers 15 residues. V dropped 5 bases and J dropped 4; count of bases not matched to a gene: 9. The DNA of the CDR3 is TGTGCCAGCAGTCTACGGGTAACAGGGGCAGATACGCAGTATTTT. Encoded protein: CASSLRVTGADTQYF.

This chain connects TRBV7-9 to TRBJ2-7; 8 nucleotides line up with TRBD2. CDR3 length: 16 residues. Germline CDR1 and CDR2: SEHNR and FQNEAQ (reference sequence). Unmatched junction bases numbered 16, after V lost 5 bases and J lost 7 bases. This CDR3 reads CASSISAGRASVEQYF. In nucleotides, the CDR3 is TGTGCCAGCAGCATTAGCGCCGGGAGGGCGTCTGTGGAGCAGTACTTC.

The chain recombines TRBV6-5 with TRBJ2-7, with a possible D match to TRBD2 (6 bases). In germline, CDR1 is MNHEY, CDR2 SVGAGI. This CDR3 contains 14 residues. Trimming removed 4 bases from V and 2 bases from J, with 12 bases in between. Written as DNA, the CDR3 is TGTGCCAGCAGTTTAGTGGGGGGACCCTACGAGCAGTACTTC. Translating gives CASSLVGGPYEQYF.

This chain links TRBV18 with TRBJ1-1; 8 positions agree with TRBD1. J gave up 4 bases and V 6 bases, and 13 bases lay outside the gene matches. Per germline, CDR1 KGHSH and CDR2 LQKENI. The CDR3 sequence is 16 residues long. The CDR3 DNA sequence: TGTGCCAGCTCCCCCAAGGCCCAGGGGGCCGGCACTGAAGCTTTCTTT. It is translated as CASSPKAQGAGTEAFF.

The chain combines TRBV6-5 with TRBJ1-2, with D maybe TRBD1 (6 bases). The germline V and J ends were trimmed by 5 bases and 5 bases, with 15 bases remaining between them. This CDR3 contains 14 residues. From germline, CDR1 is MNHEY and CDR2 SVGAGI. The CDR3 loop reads CASSTAGGGYGYTF. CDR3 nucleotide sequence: TGTGCCAGCAGTACCGCGGGGGGCGGTTATGGCTACACCTTC.

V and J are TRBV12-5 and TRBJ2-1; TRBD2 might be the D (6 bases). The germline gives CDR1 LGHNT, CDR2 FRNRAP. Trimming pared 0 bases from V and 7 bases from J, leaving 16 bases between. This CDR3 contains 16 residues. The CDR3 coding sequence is TGTGCTAGTGGTTTGGTCGGGACTTCTCTCGGGAATGAGCAGTTCTTC. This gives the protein CASGLVGTSLGNEQFF.

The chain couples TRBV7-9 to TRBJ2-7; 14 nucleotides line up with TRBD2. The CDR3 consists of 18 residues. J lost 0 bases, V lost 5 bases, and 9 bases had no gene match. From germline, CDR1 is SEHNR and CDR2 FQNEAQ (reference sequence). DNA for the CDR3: TGTGCCAGCAGCCACGGACTAGCGGGGGGATTCAGCTCCTACGAGCAGTACTTC. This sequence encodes CASSHGLAGGFSSYEQYF.

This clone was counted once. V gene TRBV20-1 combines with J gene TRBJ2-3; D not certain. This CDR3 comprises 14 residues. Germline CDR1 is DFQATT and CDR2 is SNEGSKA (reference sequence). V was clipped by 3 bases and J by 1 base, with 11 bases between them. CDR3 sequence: CSASLGFGTDTQYF. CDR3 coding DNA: TGCAGTGCTAGTCTCGGGTTCGGCACAGATACGCAGTATTTT.

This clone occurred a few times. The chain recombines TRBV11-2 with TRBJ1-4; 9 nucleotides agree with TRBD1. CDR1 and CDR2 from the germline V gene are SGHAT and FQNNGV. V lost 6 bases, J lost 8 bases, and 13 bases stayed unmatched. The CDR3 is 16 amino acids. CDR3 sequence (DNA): TGTGCCAGCAGACGATACAGGGGGCGCGATCGGGAAAAACTGTTTTTT. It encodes CASRRYRGRDREKLFF.

The CDR3 loop is CASSGDSNQPQHF. For the CDR3, the DNA is TGTGCCAGCAGCGGAGATAGCAATCAGCCCCAGCATTTT. The chain recombines TRBV28 with TRBJ1-5; D gene uncertain. The CDR3 runs 13 residues. CDR1 is MDHEN, CDR2 SYDVKM, per germline. The V end lost 6 bases, the J end lost 0 bases, and 6 bases lay between the germline ends.

The CDR3 loop reads CSVGRASYEQYF. The CDR3 DNA reads TGCAGCGTTGGGAGGGCCAGCTACGAGCAGTACTTC. The chain carries TRBV29-1 and TRBJ2-7; possible D gene TRBD2, 6 bases. This CDR3 comprises 12 residues. Per germline, CDR1 SQVTM and CDR2 ANQGSEA. V lost 4 bases and J 3 bases, leaving 10 bases between the germline ends.